These 16 T cell receptor beta chains were sequenced from one sample in a study of monozygotic twins with cystic fibrosis. Sequencing used immunoSEQ multiplex PCR; TCRdb keeps in-frame clones, though not all of them. The table includes roughly 25,000 clones, approximately 90% detected once. Sequences were obtained from blood. The receptors were gathered from a girl aged 2 to 10 with cystic fibrosis.

The CDR3 reads CASSLDLIRGYTF. DNA for the CDR3: TGTGCCAGCAGCTTAGATCTTATCAGGGGCTACACCTTC. The chain recombines TRBV11-2 with TRBJ1-2; D remains unclear. V was cut by 0 bases and J by 8 bases, with 10 bases left in between. CDR3 size: 13 residues. Per germline, CDR1 SGHAT and CDR2 FQNNGV.

There are a few counts of this clone. The rearrangement links TRBV4-1 to TRBJ1-6; the D is unclear. CDR1 is MGHRA, CDR2 YSYEKL, per germline. The CDR3 contains 14 residues. Trimming removed 0 bases from V and 7 bases from J, with 7 bases in between. The DNA for the CDR3 is TGCGCCAGCAGCCAAGAGATCGAGAATTCACCCCTCCACTTT. Translating it yields CASSQEIENSPLHF.

The CDR3 nucleotides read TGTGCCAGCAACGAAGGCGGGGGCCGAACCTACAATGAGCAGTTCTTC. Protein product: CASNEGGGRTYNEQFF. J is TRBJ2-1 and V is TRBV7-2, with TRBD2 as a possible D gene (7 bases). The germline gives CDR1 SGHTA, CDR2 FQGNSA. The CDR3 sequence is 16 residues long. V was cut by 7 bases and J by 2 bases, with 18 bases left in between.

The chain combines TRBV10-3 with TRBJ2-7; 9 nucleotides line up with TRBD2. The CDR3 loop spans 17 amino acids. Germline V gene lookup returns CDR1 ENHRY and CDR2 SYGVKD. V dropped 0 bases and J dropped 1; count of bases not matched to a gene: 7. This CDR3 is CAISESTGLARSYEQYF. CDR3 sequence (DNA): TGTGCCATCAGTGAGTCGACGGGACTAGCCCGTTCCTACGAGCAGTACTTC.

This sequence joins TRBV15 and TRBJ1-4; D gene unclear. Trimming took 4 bases from V and 5 from J, leaving 8 bases between them. This CDR3 region has 13 residues. Germline CDR1 LNHNV, CDR2 YYDKDF (reference sequence). DNA of the CDR3: TGTGCCACCAGCAACAGCGCAAATGAAAAACTGTTTTTT. This translates into CATSNSANEKLFF. The whole variable domain, remainder taken from reference TRBV15 and TRBJ1-4, is DAMVIQNPRYQVTQFGKPVTLSCSQTLNHNVMYWYQQKSSQAPKLLFHYYDKDFNNEADTPDNFQSRRPNTSFCFLDIRSPGLGDTAMYLCATSNSANEKLFFGSGTQLSVL.

This sequence joins TRBV2 and TRBJ2-6; D is ambiguous. Germline V gives CDR1 SNHLY, CDR2 FYNNEI. V was pared by 2 bases and J by 0 bases, with 5 bases between. The length of the CDR3 is 15 residues. This chain's CDR3 is CASSEHSSGANVLTF. The CDR3 DNA is TGTGCCAGCAGTGAACATTCCTCTGGGGCCAACGTCCTGACTTTC.

The V and J genes are TRBV6-5 and TRBJ2-5; D is unresolved. There are 13 residues in the CDR3. The V gene lost 0 bases and the J gene lost 13 bases, with 15 bases spanning the gap. Germline assignment: CDR1 MNHEY and CDR2 SVGAGI. The CDR3 region is CASSYSIEGSPYF. DNA for the CDR3: TGTGCCAGCAGTTACTCGATCGAAGGCTCCCCGTACTTC.

The rearrangement joins TRBV7-2 to TRBJ2-3; D ambiguous. Trimming pared 5 bases from V and 0 bases from J, leaving 12 bases between. Germline CDR1 reads SGHTA; CDR2 reads FQGNSA. The CDR3 is 15 amino acids. The CDR3 nucleotides read TGTGCCAGCAGCCTAGTGGGTTCTAGCACAGATACGCAGTATTTT. Translated, it gives CASSLVGSSTDTQYF.

Comment on this clone: Germline and junction disagree at one end, which may indicate a read error. The V gene is TRBV27, the J gene TRBJ2-7; 10 nucleotides line up with TRBD1. The germline V gene has CDR1 MNHEY and CDR2 SMNVEV (reference sequence). This CDR3 contains 19 residues. The CDR3 nucleotides are TGTGCCAGCAGTCCTGCCCCGGACCCAGCGGGACAGGGGTTGCGCGAGCAATACTTC. Residues: CASSPAPDPAGQGLREQYF.

This clone appeared once. The rearrangement uses TRBV6-5 and TRBJ2-1; the D gene is possibly TRBD1 (5 bases). Germline CDR1 and CDR2: MNHEY and SVGAGI. The CDR3 is made up of 15 amino acids. V dropped 2 bases and J dropped 4 bases, with 12 bases sitting between them. The CDR3 protein is CASSYGQGRYNEQFF. The CDR3 region has the DNA TGTGCCAGCAGTTACGGGCAGGGCCGGTACAATGAGCAGTTCTTC.

The V and J genes are TRBV28 and TRBJ2-3; 7 bases align to TRBD2. The germline V gene has CDR1 MDHEN and CDR2 SYDVKM. The CDR3 extends over 15 amino acids. V was clipped by 5 bases and J by 2 bases; unmatched bases: 7. DNA for the CDR3: TGTGCCAGCAGTCGAAGCGGGGCTCTCACAGATACGCAGTATTTT. This sequence encodes CASSRSGALTDTQYF.

V and J are TRBV21-1 and TRBJ2-1; the table gives TRBD1 as D, unverified against the DNA. TRBV21-1 is termed a pseudogene. The length of the CDR3 is 16 residues. CDR3 loop: CASSNPLLGRHNEQFF. CDR3 nucleotide sequence: TGTGCCAGCAGCAACCCCCTACTGGGGCGACACAATGAGCAGTTCTTC.

This clone was counted a single time. The gene calls are TRBV5-4 and TRBJ2-7, with a possible D match to TRBD2 (7 bases). Trimming pared 3 bases from V and 1 base from J, leaving 17 bases between. The CDR3 length is 16 residues. CDR1 SGHNT and CDR2 YYREEE come from the germline V gene (reference sequence). CDR3 sequence: CASSSGGGFASYEQYF. CDR3 in DNA: TGTGCCAGCAGCTCAGGCGGGGGCTTTGCGTCCTACGAGCAGTACTTC. The whole variable domain, filled in from reference TRBV5-4 and TRBJ2-7, reads ETGVTQSPTHLIKTRGQQVTLRCSSQSGHNTVSWYQQALGQGPQFIFQYYREEENGRGNFPPRFSGLQFPNYSSELNVNALELDDSALYLCASSSGGGFASYEQYFGPGTRLTVT.

The genes are TRBV14 and TRBJ2-3; the match to TRBD2 covers 9 bases. The CDR3 runs 16 residues. The ends lost 3 bases at V and 6 bases at J; junction bases unmatched: 10. Germline assignment: CDR1 SGHDN and CDR2 FVKESK. CDR3 in DNA: TGTGCCAGCAGCCAGTGGGCTGCGGGGGGGAAGGATACGCAGTATTTT. Translation gives CASSQWAAGGKDTQYF.

CDR3 residues: CASSLWDRGNYGYTF. As DNA, the CDR3 is TGCGCCAGCAGCCTATGGGACAGGGGTAACTATGGCTACACCTTC. The chain uses TRBV4-1 and TRBJ1-2, with 10 bases lining up with TRBD1. There are 15 residues in the CDR3. V shed 4 bases and J 1 base; nucleotides not matched to a gene: 3. Per germline, CDR1 MGHRA and CDR2 YSYEKL.

This clone was seen once. The rearrangement joins TRBV18 to TRBJ2-1; 13 bases are a match to TRBD2. The length of the CDR3 is 20 residues. CDR1 KGHSH and CDR2 LQKENI come from the germline V gene. V gave up 1 base and J gave up 5 bases; unmatched junction bases: 14. CDR3 sequence: CASSPLIGLAGETSDNEQFF. Written as DNA, the CDR3 is TGTGCCAGCTCACCACTGATCGGACTAGCGGGGGAAACCTCTGACAATGAGCAGTTCTTC.